This paragraph reports one TCR beta chain. What it binds is unknown. These data are taken from a study of CD8 T cells in ankylosing spondylitis. V was clipped by 5 bases and J by 0 bases, with 19 bases between them. The CDR3 consists of 17 residues. Germline CDR1 SGHAT, CDR2 FQNNGV. Preparation of TCR beta libraries was done by quantitative 5'-RACE with molecular barcodes. MiXCR was run by TCRdb on the 5' RACE reads, yielding one entry per CDR3 protein. There are about 750,000 distinct CDR3 sequences in the sample; under 20% occur only once, and under 20% lies in the top ten. Study-wide points: Some of these motif variants have turned up before, in reports on reactive arthritis synovial fluid and blood. A TCR beta motif made of roughly eight highly homologous variants seemed typical of ankylosing spondylitis blood. Reportedly, disease-linked clones are significantly enriched in ankylosing spondylitis patients' matched synovial fluid. Peripheral blood held disease-linked clones only at relatively low frequency, and these were CD8+.

The V gene is TRBV11-2, the J gene TRBJ1-1; D remains unclear. The sequence was obtained from a male donor with ankylosing spondylitis. The sequenced sample consisted of blood, either unsorted or a sorted T cell fraction (not recorded which). CDR3: CASSPVPLGPLNTEAFF. The CDR3 nucleotides are TGTGCCAGCAGCCCGGTACCGTTAGGACCGTTGAACACTGAAGCTTTCTTT.